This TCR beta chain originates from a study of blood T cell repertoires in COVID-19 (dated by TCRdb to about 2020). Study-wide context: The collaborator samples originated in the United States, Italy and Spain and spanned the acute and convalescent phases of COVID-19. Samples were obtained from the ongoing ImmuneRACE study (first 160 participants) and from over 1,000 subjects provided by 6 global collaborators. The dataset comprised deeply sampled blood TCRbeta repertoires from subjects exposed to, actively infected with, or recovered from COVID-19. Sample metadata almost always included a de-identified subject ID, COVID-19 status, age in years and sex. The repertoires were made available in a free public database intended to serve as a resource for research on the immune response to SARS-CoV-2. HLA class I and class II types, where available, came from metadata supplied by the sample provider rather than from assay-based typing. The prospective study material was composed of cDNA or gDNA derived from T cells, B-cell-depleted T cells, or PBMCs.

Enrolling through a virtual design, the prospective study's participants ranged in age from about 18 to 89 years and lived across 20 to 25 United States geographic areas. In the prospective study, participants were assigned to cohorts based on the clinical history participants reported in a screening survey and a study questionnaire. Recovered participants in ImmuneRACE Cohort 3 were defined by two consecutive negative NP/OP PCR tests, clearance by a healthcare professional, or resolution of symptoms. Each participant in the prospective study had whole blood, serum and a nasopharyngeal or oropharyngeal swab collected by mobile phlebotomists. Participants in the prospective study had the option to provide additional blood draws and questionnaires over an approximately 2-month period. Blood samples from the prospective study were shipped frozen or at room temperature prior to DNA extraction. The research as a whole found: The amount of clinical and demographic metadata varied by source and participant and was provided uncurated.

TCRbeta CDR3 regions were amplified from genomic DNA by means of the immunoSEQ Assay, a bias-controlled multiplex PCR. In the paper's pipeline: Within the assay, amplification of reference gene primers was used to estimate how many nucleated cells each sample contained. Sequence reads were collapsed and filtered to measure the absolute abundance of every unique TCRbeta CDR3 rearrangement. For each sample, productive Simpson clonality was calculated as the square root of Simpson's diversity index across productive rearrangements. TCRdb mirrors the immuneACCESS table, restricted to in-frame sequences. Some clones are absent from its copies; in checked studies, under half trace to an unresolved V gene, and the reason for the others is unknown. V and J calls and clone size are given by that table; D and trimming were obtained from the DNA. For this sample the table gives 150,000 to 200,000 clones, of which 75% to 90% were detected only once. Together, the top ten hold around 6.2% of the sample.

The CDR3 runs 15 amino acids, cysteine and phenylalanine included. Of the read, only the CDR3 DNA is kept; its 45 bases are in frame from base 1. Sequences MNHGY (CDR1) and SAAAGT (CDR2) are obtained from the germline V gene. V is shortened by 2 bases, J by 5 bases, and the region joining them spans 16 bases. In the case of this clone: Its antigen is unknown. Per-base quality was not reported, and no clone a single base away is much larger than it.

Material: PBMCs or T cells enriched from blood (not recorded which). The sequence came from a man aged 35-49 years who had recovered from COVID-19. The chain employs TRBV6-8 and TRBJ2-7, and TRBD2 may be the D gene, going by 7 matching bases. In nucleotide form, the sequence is TGTGCCAGCAGTTACCCCCGTGGGGGGGGCGACGAGCAGTACTTC. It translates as CASSYPRGGGDEQYF.